The rows below give T cell receptor beta chains drawn from one sample of a study of T cells in Graves' hyperthyroidism and ophthalmopathy. TCRdb itself ran the multiplex PCR reads through MiXCR, one entry per CDR3 protein. The profile shows a few hundred thousand distinct CDR3 sequences, 15% to 19% of them singletons. Sequences were obtained from blood. All receptors derive from a young woman with Graves' hyperthyroidism. CDR3s include the opening cysteine and the closing phenylalanine or tryptophan. The order of the fields is clone size, V gene, D gene, J gene, CDR3 length, CDR3 protein, CDR3 DNA. A D gene is named only where the DNA matches it firmly. The size field is filled for only some rows; it gives once, few, many or a size class.

clone size: many
V gene: TRBV28
D gene: .
J gene: TRBJ2-7
CDR3 length: 13
CDR3 protein: CASSPFREYEQYF
CDR3 DNA: TGTGCCAGCAGTCCGTTCAGGGAATACGAGCAGTACTTC

clone size: few
V gene: TRBV7-6
D gene: .
J gene: TRBJ2-1
CDR3 length: 16
CDR3 protein: CASSLQGPYLPNEQFF
CDR3 DNA: TGTGCCAGCAGCTTACAGGGTCCGTATCTACCCAATGAGCAGTTCTTC

clone size: many
V gene: TRBV24-1
D gene: TRBD2
J gene: TRBJ2-1
CDR3 length: 15
CDR3 protein: CATSDLSAGGHEQFF
CDR3 DNA: TGTGCCACCAGTGATCTGTCGGCGGGAGGGCATGAGCAGTTCTTC

clone size: many
V gene: TRBV11-2
D gene: TRBD2
J gene: TRBJ2-1
CDR3 length: 18
CDR3 protein: CASSSQSIAGGTYNEQFF
CDR3 DNA: TGTGCCAGCAGCTCCCAGTCGATAGCGGGAGGAACCTACAATGAGCAGTTCTTC

clone size: .
V gene: TRBV30
D gene: .
J gene: TRBJ2-3
CDR3 length: 17
CDR3 protein: CAWSCSLVQRSTDTQYF
CDR3 DNA: TGTGCCTGGAGCTGTAGTTTAGTACAGAGGAGCACAGATACGCAGTATTTT

clone size: many
V gene: TRBV6-6
D gene: TRBD1
J gene: TRBJ2-7
CDR3 length: 15
CDR3 protein: CASSYGQTGLYEQYF
CDR3 DNA: TGTGCCAGCAGTTACGGGCAGACAGGGCTTTACGAGCAGTACTTC

clone size: many
V gene: TRBV9
D gene: .
J gene: TRBJ2-1
CDR3 length: 15
CDR3 protein: CASSVAPGTYNEQFF
CDR3 DNA: TGTGCCAGCAGCGTAGCTCCAGGGACTTACAATGAGCAGTTCTTC

clone size: .
V gene: TRBV9
D gene: TRBD2
J gene: TRBJ2-1
CDR3 length: 15
CDR3 protein: CASSRTSGSEGEQFF
CDR3 DNA: TGTGCCAGCAGTCGGACTAGCGGGAGTGAGGGTGAGCAGTTCTTC

clone size: many
V gene: TRBV6-1
D gene: TRBD2
J gene: TRBJ2-7
CDR3 length: 15
CDR3 protein: CASSDTGLAAYEQYF
CDR3 DNA: TGTGCCAGCAGTGATACGGGACTAGCGGCCTACGAGCAGTACTTC

clone size: few
V gene: TRBV12-5
D gene: TRBD1
J gene: TRBJ2-2
CDR3 length: 16
CDR3 protein: CASGVVAGGVTGELFF
CDR3 DNA: TGTGCTAGTGGGGTAGTTGCAGGGGGCGTCACCGGGGAGCTGTTTTTT

clone size: .
V gene: TRBV7-9
D gene: .
J gene: TRBJ2-2
CDR3 length: 19
CDR3 protein: CASSLALGGAPRNTGELFF
CDR3 DNA: TGTGCCAGCAGCTTAGCCTTGGGGGGGGCCCCAAGGAACACCGGGGAGCTGTTTTTT

clone size: many
V gene: TRBV24-1
D gene: .
J gene: TRBJ2-2
CDR3 length: 13
CDR3 protein: CATSDGPLGELFF
CDR3 DNA: TGTGCCACCAGTGACGGGCCTCTCGGGGAGCTGTTTTTT

clone size: many
V gene: TRBV29-1
D gene: TRBD2
J gene: TRBJ2-3
CDR3 length: 17
CDR3 protein: CSADLRRPSGNLDTQYF
CDR3 DNA: TGCAGCGCCGATCTCCGCCGGCCTAGCGGGAATTTAGATACGCAGTATTTT

clone size: many
V gene: TRBV7-2
D gene: TRBD1
J gene: TRBJ2-1
CDR3 length: 16
CDR3 protein: CASSLGGTGDGSEQFF
CDR3 DNA: TGTGCCAGCAGCTTAGGGGGGACAGGGGATGGGTCTGAGCAGTTCTTC

clone size: many
V gene: TRBV20-1
D gene: .
J gene: TRBJ2-7
CDR3 length: 13
CDR3 protein: CSASQGEPYEQYF
CDR3 DNA: TGCAGTGCTTCCCAGGGTGAGCCCTACGAGCAGTACTTC

clone size: many
V gene: TRBV11-3
D gene: .
J gene: TRBJ2-2
CDR3 length: 13
CDR3 protein: CASSSQGTGELFF
CDR3 DNA: TGTGCCAGCAGCTCCCAGGGGACCGGGGAGCTGTTTTTT

clone size: many
V gene: TRBV13
D gene: TRBD2
J gene: TRBJ2-1
CDR3 length: 16
CDR3 protein: CASSPQSSGLYNEQFF
CDR3 DNA: TGTGCCAGCAGCCCGCAATCTAGCGGTCTCTACAATGAGCAGTTCTTC

clone size: many
V gene: TRBV28
D gene: .
J gene: TRBJ2-7
CDR3 length: 16
CDR3 protein: CASSLYLEPPSYEQYF
CDR3 DNA: TGTGCCAGCAGTTTATACCTCGAACCGCCCTCCTACGAGCAGTACTTC

clone size: .
V gene: TRBV27
D gene: TRBD2
J gene: TRBJ2-1
CDR3 length: 14
CDR3 protein: CASSRLAGGPEQFF
CDR3 DNA: TGTGCCAGCAGCCGACTAGCGGGAGGGCCTGAGCAGTTCTTC

clone size: many
V gene: TRBV3-1
D gene: .
J gene: TRBJ2-3
CDR3 length: 14
CDR3 protein: CASSQRYSTDTQYF
CDR3 DNA: TGTGCCAGCAGCCAACGGTATAGCACAGATACGCAGTATTTT

clone size: few
V gene: TRBV6-5
D gene: .
J gene: TRBJ2-5
CDR3 length: 14
CDR3 protein: CASSYSKAQEAQYF
CDR3 DNA: TGTGCCAGCAGTTACTCGAAGGCCCAAGAGGCCCAGTACTTC

clone size: many
V gene: TRBV7-2
D gene: TRBD2
J gene: TRBJ2-1
CDR3 length: 19
CDR3 protein: CASSLLLAGFTSSYNEQFF
CDR3 DNA: TGTGCCAGCAGCTTACTACTAGCGGGATTCACGAGCTCCTACAATGAGCAGTTCTTC

clone size: many
V gene: TRBV28
D gene: .
J gene: TRBJ1-1
CDR3 length: 12
CDR3 protein: CATKRGGLEAFF
CDR3 DNA: TGTGCCACCAAGAGAGGAGGACTCGAAGCTTTCTTT

clone size: .
V gene: TRBV14
D gene: .
J gene: TRBJ1-3
CDR3 length: 14
CDR3 protein: CASSQDQGWNTIYF
CDR3 DNA: TGTGCCAGCAGCCAAGATCAGGGTTGGAACACCATATATTTT

clone size: few
V gene: TRBV6-1
D gene: TRBD2
J gene: TRBJ2-1
CDR3 length: 14
CDR3 protein: CASSEIGGAKGQFF
CDR3 DNA: TGTGCCAGCAGTGAAATCGGGGGGGCAAAGGGTCAGTTCTTC

clone size: .
V gene: TRBV6-1
D gene: TRBD1
J gene: TRBJ2-2
CDR3 length: 15
CDR3 protein: CASSARGQGAGELFF
CDR3 DNA: TGTGCCAGCAGTGCCCGCGGACAGGGGGCCGGGGAGCTGTTTTTT